Below, one T cell receptor beta chain is given with its context. Its matching antigen is unknown. This sample is part of a study of Ad26.COV2.S vaccination and SARS-CoV-2 variants. CDR3 size: 16 residues. The V segment lost 4 bases and the J segment 8 bases; nucleotides outside the gene matches: 12. CDR1 SGHRS and CDR2 YFSETQ come from the germline V gene. The treatment was: about 20 received Ad26.COV2.S at low or high dose, single or two shots; 5 received placebo; per-sample allocation not given. Samples were taken on day 63 after the first vaccine or placebo injection. The administered vaccine (an Ad26 vector) expressed Wuhan-strain SARS-CoV-2 spike. Whole-study results and caveats: Relative to placebo recipients, vaccine recipients exhibited elevated spike-specific TCR breadth. There was a possibility that the TCR breadth and depth analyses underestimated total T cell responses.

Method: immunoSEQ multiplex PCR; TCRdb's copy keeps in-frame clones and lacks some. This sample carries around 340,000 clones, about 87% of them seen once, and the ten largest clones take 6.4%. The sample consisted of peripheral blood, taken in a trial of Ad26.COV2.S vaccine versus placebo. The TCR originated in a person between 18 and 59 years old who received the Ad26.COV2.S COVID-19 vaccine or a placebo. The gene calls are TRBV5-1 and TRBJ1-4, with 9 bases matching TRBD1. The CDR3 region has the DNA TGCGCCAGCAGCGGAGGGACAGGGCTCTTAGAAGAAAAACTGTTTTTT. This translates into CASSGGTGLLEEKLFF.